This T cell receptor (beta chain) was recovered during a study of blood T cell repertoires in COVID-19. Profiled with immunoSEQ multiplex PCR; TCRdb holds only in-frame clones, not every one. The data contain approximately 160,000 clones, over 80% of them singletons. This CDR3 comprises 12 residues. CDR1 is SGHTA and CDR2 is FQGNSA in the germline V gene. Trimming cost V 3 bases and J 10 bases, with 12 bases left between them. Sequencing used peripheral blood. This sequence originates from a woman of 80 years or more with active or convalescent COVID-19. This chain uses TRBV7-2 with TRBJ1-2; tentatively, D is TRBD1 (5 bases). The CDR3 region has the DNA TGTGCCAGCAGCTTGGCGGGGGGGTTCTACACCTTC. Amino acids: CASSLAGGFYTF.